These T cell receptor beta chains were read from a single sample in a study of early stage breast cancer tumors. The protocol was immunoSEQ multiplex PCR, while the TCRdb copy is restricted to in-frame clones and leaves out a portion. The data contain roughly 7,900 clones, approximately 60% of them singletons. The sample was breast tumor tissue. The receptors were sampled from a person aged 65-85 years with breast cancer. The CDR3 runs from the conserved cysteine through the conserved F or W. A D gene is named only where the DNA matches it firmly. Not every row has a clone size; where given, it reads once, few, many or a size class.

few	TRBJ1-2	TRBV30	.	CACLLDGTGGVF	TGTGCCTGCCTATTAGACGGGACTGGCGGAGTCTTC
few	TRBJ2-7	TRBV7-9	TRBD1	CASSSTTGVFLYEQYF	TGTGCCAGCAGCTCTACTACAGGGGTCTTCCTCTACGAGCAGTACTTC
.	TRBJ2-5	TRBV10-1	TRBD1	CASSAAVYRGWFIETQYF	TGCGCCAGCAGTGCAGCCGTTTACAGGGGATGGTTTATCGAGACCCAGTACTTC
.	TRBJ2-7	TRBV4-1	TRBD2	CASSQGAGGYEQYF	TGCGCCAGCAGCCAAGGGGCGGGGGGCTACGAGCAGTACTTC
.	TRBJ2-1	TRBV19	TRBD2	CASSITGGFGNEQFF	TGTGCCAGTAGTATCACGGGGGGGTTCGGGAATGAGCAGTTCTTC
.	TRBJ1-1	TRBV5-4	.	CASSSETGRTEAFF	TGTGCCAGCAGCTCGGAGACAGGTAGAACTGAAGCTTTCTTT
.	TRBJ1-2	TRBV7-8	.	CASSPRRGVWGYGYTF	TGTGCCAGCAGCCCGAGGAGGGGCGTGTGGGGCTATGGCTACACCTTC
few	TRBJ1-5	TRBV5-4	.	CASSLGSVNQPQHF	TGTGCCAGCAGCTTGGGCTCGGTTAATCAGCCCCAGCATTTT
few	TRBJ2-1	TRBV5-1	.	CASSLEEGNFWDDNEQFF	TGCGCCAGCAGCTTGGAGGAGGGGAATTTTTGGGATGACAATGAGCAGTTCTTC
once	TRBJ1-4	TRBV18	.	CASSALARQNEKLFF	TGTGCCAGCTCAGCCTTGGCACGCCAAAATGAAAAACTGTTTTTT
.	TRBJ1-1	TRBV5-4	.	CASSLGAGKMNTEAFF	TGTGCCAGCAGCTTGGGTGCGGGAAAAATGAACACTGAAGCTTTCTTT
.	TRBJ2-3	TRBV28	.	CASSFLQGTDTQYF	TGTGCCAGCAGTTTCTTACAGGGCACAGATACGCAGTATTTT
.	TRBJ2-7	TRBV4-1	TRBD1	CASSQGSDRATYEQYF	TGCGCCAGCAGCCAAGGGTCCGACAGGGCGACCTACGAGCAGTACTTC
few	TRBJ2-1	TRBV5-1	TRBD2	CASHPGTSGYNEQFF	TGCGCCAGCCACCCCGGGACTAGCGGTTATAATGAGCAGTTCTTC
.	TRBJ2-1	TRBV5-1	.	CASSLGRASYNEQFF	TGCGCCAGCAGCTTGGGCAGGGCATCATACAATGAGCAGTTCTTC
.	TRBJ2-1	TRBV19	TRBD2	CASTILAGGPNEQFF	TGTGCCAGTACCATACTAGCGGGGGGGCCCAATGAGCAGTTCTTC
.	TRBJ1-6	TRBV27	TRBD1	CASQRQGASSYNSPLHF	TGTGCCAGCCAACGACAGGGGGCGAGCTCCTATAATTCACCCCTCCACTTT
.	TRBJ1-1	TRBV15	.	CATSRERGHGTEAFF	TGTGCCACCAGCAGAGAGCGGGGTCACGGCACTGAAGCTTTCTTT
.	TRBJ2-2	TRBV15	TRBD1	CATSGRQGASTGELFF	TGTGCCACCAGCGGCCGACAGGGGGCTAGCACCGGGGAGCTGTTTTTT
.	TRBJ2-2	TRBV14	TRBD1	CASSLQGTNTGELFF	TGTGCCAGCAGCCTACAGGGGACCAACACCGGGGAGCTGTTTTTT
.	TRBJ2-7	TRBV5-8	TRBD2	CASSLETSGGNEQYF	TGTGCCAGCAGCTTGGAGACTAGCGGGGGCAACGAGCAGTACTTC
few	TRBJ1-5	TRBV7-9	TRBD1	CASSHTGTVNNQPQHF	TGTGCCAGCAGCCATACCGGGACAGTCAACAATCAGCCCCAGCATTTT
medium-sized	TRBJ2-3	TRBV27	TRBD2	CASSPGGGPSTDTQYF	TGTGCCAGCAGTCCCGGGGGGGGGCCTAGCACAGATACGCAGTATTTT
.	TRBJ2-3	TRBV6-1	TRBD2	CASMKTSGVQDTQYF	TGTGCCAGCATGAAGACTAGCGGGGTTCAAGATACGCAGTATTTT
medium-sized	TRBJ2-7	TRBV7-9	.	CASSPVREQGYFHEQYF	TGTGCCAGCAGCCCAGTACGGGAACAGGGCTATTTCCACGAGCAGTACTTC
.	TRBJ2-5	TRBV9	TRBD2	CASSVGRGGRQGRETQYF	TGTGCCAGCAGCGTAGGGCGGGGCGGGAGGCAGGGCCGGGAGACCCAGTACTTC
.	TRBJ1-5	TRBV10-3	TRBD1	CAITQTGSNQPQHF	TGTGCCATCACCCAGACAGGGTCGAATCAGCCCCAGCATTTT
few	TRBJ1-1	TRBV27	TRBD1	CASSWQRTGMKAEAFF	TGTGCCAGCAGTTGGCAGCGGACAGGGATGAAGGCTGAAGCTTTCTTT
.	TRBJ2-7	TRBV2	TRBD1	CASTNSGTGGSEQYF	TGTGCCAGCACCAACTCCGGGACAGGGGGCTCCGAGCAGTACTTC
.	TRBJ1-2	TRBV13	.	CASSLGGAVGYTF	TGTGCCAGCAGCTTAGGGGGGGCCGTAGGCTACACCTTC
once	TRBJ1-5	TRBV5-8	.	CASSYRGSAQHF	TGTGCCAGCAGCTATAGGGGGTCGGCCCAGCATTTT
.	TRBJ1-2	TRBV2	TRBD1	CASCPLGGADGYTF	TGTGCCAGCTGCCCCTTAGGGGGCGCGGACGGCTACACCTTC
few	TRBJ2-1	TRBV6-6	.	CASSKSRGTYNEQFF	TGTGCCAGCAGCAAATCCCGGGGGACCTACAATGAGCAGTTCTTC
once	TRBJ1-1	TRBV5-1	.	CASSARTGDQAFF	TGCGCCAGCAGCGCCCGGACGGGGGACCAAGCTTTCTTT
.	TRBJ2-7	TRBV18	TRBD1	CASSSGQGRVGEQYF	TGTGCCAGCTCATCAGGACAGGGACGGGTCGGCGAGCAGTACTTC
.	TRBJ2-2	TRBV2	TRBD2	CASSSSGVATGELFF	TGTGCCAGCAGTTCTAGCGGGGTGGCCACCGGGGAGCTGTTTTTT
.	TRBJ2-7	TRBV7-2	.	CASSTPSSASYEQYF	TGTGCCAGCAGCACGCCCTCTAGCGCCTCCTACGAGCAGTACTTC
.	TRBJ1-2	TRBV7-6	.	CASSLAWSGTNYGYTF	TGTGCCAGCAGCTTAGCGTGGTCCGGGACTAACTATGGCTACACCTTC
few	TRBJ1-6	TRBV5-1	.	CASSLGPTEDNSPLHF	TGCGCCAGCAGCTTGGGGCCGACAGAGGATAATTCACCCCTCCACTTT
.	TRBJ2-2	TRBV18	.	CASSQSRVPGELFF	TGTGCCAGCTCACAGTCGAGGGTTCCCGGGGAGCTGTTTTTT
.	TRBJ1-1	TRBV19	TRBD1	CASSGLNRGGTEAFF	TGTGCCAGTAGTGGGTTGAACAGGGGGGGAACTGAAGCTTTCTTT
.	TRBJ1-3	TRBV9	.	CASSVGGRASGNTIYF	TGTGCCAGCAGCGTAGGAGGCAGAGCTTCTGGAAACACCATATATTTT
.	TRBJ1-2	TRBV7-8	.	CASSRSRGSGGYTF	TGTGCCAGCAGCCGAAGCCGGGGGTCTGGCGGCTACACCTTC
few	TRBJ2-7	TRBV5-5	TRBD1	CASSPFADRGTYEQYF	TGTGCCAGCAGCCCATTCGCGGACAGGGGTACTTACGAGCAGTACTTC
.	TRBJ2-7	TRBV4-2	.	CASSQDQDSYEQYF	TGTGCCAGCAGCCAAGATCAGGACTCCTACGAGCAGTACTTC
.	TRBJ2-7	TRBV18	TRBD1	CASSPQGQGAYEQYF	TGTGCCAGCTCACCACAAGGGCAGGGGGCCTACGAGCAGTACTTC
.	TRBJ1-1	TRBV5-4	.	CARRQVLWMNTEAFF	TGTGCCAGGCGACAGGTCCTATGGATGAACACTGAAGCTTTCTTT
.	TRBJ2-7	TRBV7-2	.	CASSFAYEQYF	TGTGCCAGCAGCTTCGCCTACGAGCAGTACTTC
.	TRBJ2-1	TRBV19	TRBD2	CASTPGGGGAREQFF	TGTGCCAGTACCCCGGGTGGCGGGGGGGCCCGGGAGCAGTTCTTC
few	TRBJ1-1	TRBV6-4	.	CASSDSARGVGTEAFF	TGTGCCAGCAGTGACTCGGCCCGGGGAGTAGGGACTGAAGCTTTCTTT
.	TRBJ2-2	TRBV15	.	CATSRDRTLAGELFF	TGTGCCACCAGCAGAGATCGAACCCTAGCCGGGGAGCTGTTTTTT
.	TRBJ1-1	TRBV19	TRBD1	CASSIFQGVTEAFF	TGTGCCAGTAGTATATTTCAGGGGGTCACTGAAGCTTTCTTT
.	TRBJ2-3	TRBV4-1	TRBD2	CASSQEVAGLTDTQYF	TGCGCCAGCAGCCAAGAAGTAGCGGGGTTAACAGATACGCAGTATTTT
.	TRBJ2-5	TRBV25-1	.	CASSETTAQQYF	TGTGCCAGCAGTGAAACGACAGCTCAGCAGTACTTC